One sample yielded the 21 T cell receptor beta chains listed below, sequenced in a study of control samples from healthy donors and cancer patients. The table came from immunoSEQ multiplex PCR; TCRdb's copy has only in-frame clones and leaves some out. This sample has over 120,000 clones, with about nine tenths found just once. Sequencing used blood. These receptor sequences come from a man in his thirties or forties in good health.

Comments on this clone: Other DNA sequences within the sample encode an identical CDR3. V is TRBV10-1 and J is TRBJ2-3, with D unresolved. The CDR3 has 15 amino acids. Looked up from germline, CDR1 is WNHNN and CDR2 is SYGVQD (reference sequence). Trimming removed 0 bases at V and 2 bases at J, with 9 bases between. In DNA form, the CDR3 reads TGCGCCAGCAGTGAGTCAACGCCAGACACAGATACGCAGTATTTT. Protein product: CASSESTPDTDTQYF.

The genes are TRBV5-4 and TRBJ2-1; D is uncertain. Germline CDR1 is SGHNT and CDR2 is YYREEE (reference sequence). Between the trimmed V and J ends, which lost 4 bases and 0 bases, there was a span of 8 bases. This CDR3 is built from 14 residues. CDR3 region: CASSTPGSYNEQFF. The CDR3 DNA sequence: TGTGCCAGCAGCACCCCGGGCTCCTACAATGAGCAGTTCTTC.

V gene TRBV12-5 combines with J gene TRBJ1-2; D possibly corresponds to TRBD1 (5 bases). The CDR3 is made up of 14 amino acids. The germline V gene has CDR1 LGHNT and CDR2 FRNRAP. V lost 0 bases to trimming and J lost 7 bases, with 12 bases between them. The CDR3 is CASGLVGDGAGYTF. In nucleotides, the CDR3 is TGTGCTAGTGGTTTGGTAGGGGACGGAGCTGGCTACACCTTC.

J is TRBJ1-5 and V is TRBV19, with no clear D. Trimming took 3 bases from V and 2 from J, leaving 11 bases between them. CDR3 length: 15 residues. The V gene's germline CDR1 is LNHDA and CDR2 SQIVND (reference sequence). CDR3 DNA sequence: TGTGCCAGTAGTATTAGAATTCTAGGCAATCAGCCCCAGCATTTT. Protein product: CASSIRILGNQPQHF.

The rearrangement links TRBV7-3 to TRBJ2-3; maybe TRBD2 (6 bases). Germline V gene sequence: CDR1 SGHTA, CDR2 FQGTGA. The CDR3 loop spans 15 amino acids. V lost 3 bases to trimming and J lost 2 bases, with 12 bases between them. DNA for the CDR3: TGTGCCAGCAGCTTTAGCGGAGAACTCACAGATACGCAGTATTTT. It specifies CASSFSGELTDTQYF.

The chain uses TRBV2 and TRBJ2-5; D not certain. Trimming stripped 8 bases from V and 4 bases from J, with 2 bases between. Germline V gives CDR1 SNHLY, CDR2 FYNNEI. The CDR3 extends over 9 amino acids. The CDR3 region is CASPETQYF. CDR3 nucleotides: TGTGCCAGCCCAGAGACCCAGTACTTC.

The chain uses TRBV5-4 and TRBJ2-3; 11 bases align to TRBD1. The junction had 6 bases not matched to a gene; V was cut back by 6 bases and J by 6 bases. This CDR3 has 14 amino acids. Looked up from germline, CDR1 is SGHNT and CDR2 is YYREEE (reference sequence). The CDR3 nucleotides read TGTGCCAGCACGCGGACAGGGGGCGTGGATACGCAGTATTTT. Encoded protein: CASTRTGGVDTQYF.

This chain joins TRBV5-1 and TRBJ1-6; D perhaps matches TRBD1 (5 bases). The CDR3 runs to 17 residues. Per germline, CDR1 SGHRS and CDR2 YFSETQ. Trimming cost V 0 bases and J 8 bases, with 18 bases left between them. The CDR3 here is CASSLVQGTDWDSPLHF. The CDR3 region has the DNA TGCGCCAGCAGCTTGGTTCAGGGCACCGATTGGGATTCACCCCTCCACTTT.

This clone came up once. The rearrangement uses TRBV29-1 and TRBJ2-2; D assignment may be TRBD1 or TRBD2 (6 bases each). Trimming stripped 7 bases from V and 8 bases from J, with 20 bases between. The CDR3 sequence is 14 residues long. The V gene's germline CDR1 is SQVTM and CDR2 ANQGSEA. In nucleotides, the CDR3 is TGCAGCGCAGACCCCGGGGGCGCAGGAGGGGAGCTGTTTTTT. This gives the protein CSADPGGAGGELFF.

The V call is TRBV7-5, the J call TRBJ1-3. TRBV7-5 is a pseudogene locus. This CDR3 is 14 amino acids long. The CDR3: CVRSLGGNGNTIYF. The CDR3 bases are TGTGTCAGAAGCTTAGGAGGGAATGGAAACACCATATATTTT.

The CDR3 spells CASSYHGQGRRTEAFF. DNA for the CDR3: TGTGCCAGCAGTTACCACGGACAGGGCCGGAGGACTGAAGCTTTCTTT. J is TRBJ1-1 and V is TRBV6-5, with 8 bases identical to TRBD1. The germline CDR1 and CDR2 sequences are MNHEY and SVGAGI. The CDR3 runs to 16 residues. The V gene end was trimmed by 2 bases and the J gene end by 5 bases; junction bases not matched to a gene: 10.

This clone was seen only once. The rearrangement joins TRBV21-1 to TRBJ2-1; TRBD2 is taken as the D call from the table, unchecked against the DNA. TRBV21-1 is deemed a pseudogene. This CDR3 spans 18 amino acids. The DNA for the CDR3 is TGTGCCAGCAGCAAGTTTCGGCTGGCGGGGGGGCGTAACAATGAGCAGTTCTTC. It codes for CASSKFRLAGGRNNEQFF.

The chain joins TRBV20-1 to TRBJ1-2; D not resolved. The CDR3 is 10 residues long. V gave up 4 bases and J gave up 7 bases, with 7 bases separating them. Germline loops: CDR1 DFQATT, CDR2 SNEGSKA (reference sequence). As DNA, the CDR3 is TGCAGTGCTACCGACGGTGGCTACACCTTC. It codes for CSATDGGYTF.

The chain uses TRBV5-4 and TRBJ1-2; 8 nucleotides agree with TRBD1. V lost 5 bases, J lost 8 bases, and 8 bases stayed unmatched. The CDR3 is 13 residues long. Germline-derived CDR1 and CDR2 are SGHNT and YYREEE (reference sequence). In DNA, the CDR3 is TGTGCCAGCAGTACAAACAGGGGGGACGGCTACACCTTC. This codes for CASSTNRGDGYTF. The variable domain in full, completed from reference TRBV5-4 and TRBJ1-2, reads ETGVTQSPTHLIKTRGQQVTLRCSSQSGHNTVSWYQQALGQGPQFIFQYYREEENGRGNFPPRFSGLQFPNYSSELNVNALELDDSALYLCASSTNRGDGYTFGSGTRLTVV.

This clone was detected a few times. The chain joins TRBV5-4 to TRBJ1-2; no clear D gene. Germline-derived CDR1 and CDR2 are SGHNT and YYREEE (reference sequence). Trimming shortened V by 10 bases and J by 7 bases, and 14 bases separated the two germline ends. The CDR3 extends over 11 amino acids. DNA of the CDR3: TGTGCCTGTAACGGTGTAATTGGCTACACCTTC. This gives the protein CACNGVIGYTF.

The chain has TRBV7-3 and TRBJ1-1, with D tentatively TRBD1 (5 bases). The CDR3 has 14 residues. CDR1 and CDR2 (germline): SGHTA, FQGTGA. The germline V and J ends were trimmed by 2 bases and 4 bases, with 11 bases remaining between them. CDR3 protein: CASSLGGGSTEAFF. The DNA for the CDR3 is TGTGCCAGCAGCTTAGGCGGGGGTAGCACTGAAGCTTTCTTT.

This chain links TRBV25-1 with TRBJ1-6; D call uncertain. Deletions cut 3 bases from V and 9 bases from J, with 9 bases between. The CDR3 loop spans 13 amino acids. Germline V CDR1 and CDR2: MGHDK, SYGVNS. The CDR3 bases are TGTGCCAGCAGTGATATTCTGGGTTCACCCCTCCACTTT. This translates into CASSDILGSPLHF.

This clone was counted a single time. This sequence joins TRBV4-1 and TRBJ1-1, with D unresolved. V gave up 2 bases and J gave up 5 bases, with 15 bases separating them. Germline V CDR1 and CDR2: MGHRA, YSYEKL. This CDR3 region has 15 residues. The CDR3 here is CASSQLSEPRTEAFF. CDR3 sequence (DNA): TGCGCCAGCAGCCAATTATCGGAGCCTCGGACTGAAGCTTTCTTT.

This clone was counted at least ten times. This chain links TRBV7-9 with TRBJ1-5; TRBD1 is a possible D gene (5 bases). The CDR3 sequence is 19 residues long. The germline V and J ends were trimmed by 1 base and 6 bases, with 25 bases remaining between them. Germline V gene sequence: CDR1 SEHNR, CDR2 FQNEAQ (reference sequence). The CDR3 region has the DNA TGTGCCAGCAGCTTAGGGGGCCTGAGGTCGCCTAGGTCAAGTCAGCCCCAGCATTTT. Amino acid sequence: CASSLGGLRSPRSSQPQHF.

The chain recombines TRBV29-1 with TRBJ1-1; no firm D call. Deletions cut 7 bases from V and 4 bases from J, with 13 bases between. The CDR3 runs 12 residues. CDR1 is SQVTM, CDR2 ANQGSEA, per germline. DNA for the CDR3: TGCAGCGCCGGACTTAGGATCACTGAAGCTTTCTTT. It translates to CSAGLRITEAFF.

This clone showed up just once. The V gene is TRBV4-2, the J gene TRBJ1-2, with 8 nucleotides matching TRBD1. This CDR3 contains 14 residues. Germline V gene sequence: CDR1 LGHNA, CDR2 YNFKEQ. V gave up 2 bases and J gave up 5 bases; unmatched junction bases: 4. CDR3 sequence (DNA): TGTGCCAGCAGCCAACTACAGGGGGGTTATGGCTACACCTTC. It translates to CASSQLQGGYGYTF.